These 19 T cell receptor beta chains came from one sample sequenced in a study of PD-1 blockade in classical Hodgkin lymphoma. All the patients suffered relapse after autologous stem cell transplantation, and brentuximab vedotin exposure differed. Clones were sequenced by immunoSEQ multiplex PCR, and TCRdb holds only the in-frame ones, with some missing. Here the sample spans about 21,000 clones, more than 60% being singletons. The sequencing here drew on peripheral blood mononuclear cells (PBMCs), taken at baseline. These receptors were obtained from a human donor with classical Hodgkin lymphoma.

This sequence joins TRBV30 and TRBJ2-7, with TRBD2 matching 8 bases. This CDR3 is built from 15 residues. Unmatched junction bases numbered 9, after V lost 2 bases and J lost 3 bases. Per germline, CDR1 GTSNPN and CDR2 SVGIG (reference sequence). CDR3 DNA sequence: TGTGCCTGGAGTATCTCAGCGGGAGCCTACTACGAGCAGTACTTC. Its protein is CAWSISAGAYYEQYF. The full variable domain, with the rest looked up from reference TRBV30 and TRBJ2-7, is SQTIHQWPATLVQPVGSPLSLECTVEGTSNPNLYWYRQAAGRGLQLLFYSVGIGQISSEVPQNLSASRPQDRQFILSSKKLLLSDSGFYLCAWSISAGAYYEQYFGPGTRLTVT.

V gene TRBV7-9 combines with J gene TRBJ1-1; 8 bases line up with TRBD1. CDR1 SEHNR and CDR2 FQNEAQ come from the germline V gene (reference sequence). V gave up 7 bases and J gave up 4 bases; unmatched junction bases: 5. The CDR3 extends over 13 amino acids. CDR3 DNA: TGTGCCAGCACCAGGGGGCGCGGCACTGAAGCTTTCTTT. It encodes CASTRGRGTEAFF.

The gene calls are TRBV28 and TRBJ1-2, with TRBD1 identical over 9 bases. CDR1 is MDHEN and CDR2 is SYDVKM in the germline V gene. After removal of 6 bases from V and 2 bases from J, the junction contained 7 bases not matched to a gene. This CDR3 is built from 15 residues. CDR3 nucleotide sequence: TGTGCCAGCAGACCTACGGGACAGGGAAACTATGGCTACACCTTC. Translation gives CASRPTGQGNYGYTF.

V and J are TRBV6-1 and TRBJ2-4, with TRBD1 matching over 7 bases. CDR3 length equals 15 residues. After removal of 5 bases from V and 3 bases from J, the junction contained 7 bases not matched to a gene. Per germline, CDR1 MNHNS and CDR2 SASEGT. The CDR3 DNA follows: TGTGCCAGCAGTCCAAACAGGGGTCTCAAAAACATTCAGTACTTC. Residues: CASSPNRGLKNIQYF.

This chain joins TRBV30 and TRBJ1-2; D ambiguous. The CDR3 is made up of 12 amino acids. Germline assignment: CDR1 GTSNPN and CDR2 SVGIG (reference sequence). Trimming pared 5 bases from V and 2 bases from J, leaving 9 bases between. Here the CDR3 reads CAWGDKNYGYTF. CDR3 nucleotides: TGTGCCTGGGGAGACAAGAACTATGGCTACACCTTC.

The chain is built from TRBV5-4 and TRBJ2-1; perhaps TRBD2 as D (6 bases). The V end was cut by 3 bases, the J end by 4 bases, with 14 bases between. The germline V gene encodes CDR1 SGHNT and CDR2 YYREEE (reference sequence). This CDR3 is 15 amino acids long. The CDR3 DNA reads as TGTGCCAGCAGCTCATCTCGGGGGATTTACAATGAGCAGTTCTTC. It specifies CASSSSRGIYNEQFF.

This clone showed up just once. This specimen includes other DNA sequences encoding the same CDR3. The rearrangement uses TRBV5-1 and TRBJ2-1, with 7 bases identical to TRBD2. Looked up from germline, CDR1 is SGHRS and CDR2 is YFSETQ. V gave up 4 bases and J gave up 7 bases; unmatched junction bases: 8. The CDR3 is 14 amino acids. CDR3 residues: CASSPGGGGNEQFF. CDR3 DNA: TGCGCCAGCAGCCCGGGTGGGGGAGGGAATGAGCAGTTCTTC.

The V and J genes are TRBV6-5 and TRBJ1-1, with TRBD1 matching 7 bases. The V segment lost 4 bases and the J segment 5 bases; nucleotides outside the gene matches: 7. Per germline, CDR1 MNHEY and CDR2 SVGAGI. The CDR3 is 14 residues long. CDR3 region: CASSSLTGRTEAFF. The CDR3 DNA sequence: TGTGCCAGCAGTTCCCTGACAGGGCGAACTGAAGCTTTCTTT.

The gene calls are TRBV6-4 and TRBJ2-2, with 11 positions matching TRBD2. The CDR3 totals 17 residues. V lost 9 bases and J lost 1; bases outside the gene matches: 10. Germline CDR1 and CDR2: MRHNA and SNTAGT. Written as DNA, the CDR3 is TGTGCCAGGGTGTTAATAGCGGGGGGGAGGAACACCGGGGAGCTGTTTTTT. Translation: CARVLIAGGRNTGELFF.

The chain uses TRBV30 and TRBJ2-2; unclear D gene. The CDR3 has 13 amino acids. Trimming took off 5 bases at V and 3 bases at J, with 10 bases between the two ends. The germline gives CDR1 GTSNPN, CDR2 SVGIG (reference sequence). CDR3 coding DNA: TGTGCCTGGGGGGTCCAATACACCGGGGAGCTGTTTTTT. Translated: CAWGVQYTGELFF.

This clone counts as medium-sized. V usage is TRBV7-6 and J usage is TRBJ1-2, with D tentatively TRBD1 (5 bases). The CDR3 has 16 amino acids. V was pared by 5 bases and J by 2 bases, with 18 bases between. CDR1 and CDR2 (germline): SGHVS, FNYEAQ. The CDR3 spells CASSPGGQEDNYGYTF. Written as DNA, the CDR3 is TGTGCCAGCAGCCCCGGAGGACAAGAAGACAACTATGGCTACACCTTC.

V gene TRBV11-2 combines with J gene TRBJ1-1; no clear D gene. The V end lost 1 base, the J end lost 7 bases, and 7 bases lay between the germline ends. This CDR3 comprises 12 residues. Germline V lookup: CDR1 SGHAT, CDR2 FQNNGV. The CDR3 protein is CASSLGWVEAFF. CDR3 sequence (DNA): TGTGCCAGCAGCTTAGGCTGGGTTGAAGCTTTCTTT.

This clone was observed a single time. The chain is built from TRBV28 and TRBJ1-2; 7 bases match TRBD1. J gave up 5 bases and V 6 bases, and 6 bases lay outside the gene matches. This CDR3 region has 13 residues. Germline values: CDR1 MDHEN, CDR2 SYDVKM. The CDR3 DNA follows: TGTGCCAGCAGGGAAACAGGGGAGTATGGCTACACCTTC. Translated, it gives CASRETGEYGYTF.

The V and J genes are TRBV6-5 and TRBJ2-7, with D possibly being TRBD1 (6 bases). Trimming cost V 2 bases and J 3 bases, with 11 bases left between them. The CDR3 is 14 amino acids. Germline CDR1 MNHEY, CDR2 SVGAGI. The CDR3 DNA is TGTGCCAGCAGTTACGGTGACAGGTTCTACGAGCAGTACTTC. This sequence encodes CASSYGDRFYEQYF.

A single count supports this clone. The chain recombines TRBV6-1 with TRBJ2-4; TRBD1 is a possible D gene (5 bases). The CDR3 is made up of 13 amino acids. Germline V CDR1 and CDR2: MNHNS, SASEGT. V was cut by 7 bases and J by 7 bases, with 14 bases left in between. The CDR3: CASTNPGWNIQYF. The CDR3 DNA reads TGTGCCAGCACCAACCCAGGGTGGAACATTCAGTACTTC.

This clone came up once. J is TRBJ2-7 and V is TRBV6-5, with D unresolved. The V and J ends lost 2 bases and 3 bases respectively, with 11 bases between them. This CDR3 has 14 amino acids. In germline, CDR1 is MNHEY, CDR2 SVGAGI. The CDR3 spells CASSYPGGFYEQYF. The CDR3 nucleotides are TGTGCCAGCAGTTACCCGGGCGGATTCTACGAGCAGTACTTC.

The V and J genes are TRBV7-9 and TRBJ2-1, with D perhaps matching TRBD2 (6 bases). The CDR3 covers 15 residues. Per germline, CDR1 SEHNR and CDR2 FQNEAQ (reference sequence). V was cut by 4 bases and J by 2 bases, with 12 bases left in between. CDR3 sequence reads: CASSSYGGTYNEQFF. CDR3 nucleotides: TGTGCCAGCAGCTCCTACGGAGGGACCTACAATGAGCAGTTCTTC.

This chain joins TRBV5-6 and TRBJ2-3; no firm D call. V was pared by 2 bases and J by 4 bases, with 8 bases between. CDR1 SGHDT and CDR2 YYEEEE come from the germline V gene. The CDR3 has 13 residues. The CDR3 region is CASSFSRSDTQYF. Here the CDR3 DNA reads TGTGCCAGCAGCTTTTCCCGATCAGATACGCAGTATTTT.

This rearrangement joins TRBV28 to TRBJ2-5; 8 bases are a match to TRBD1. With the DNA end fitting TRBJ2-7 better, the J assignment may be wrong. The CDR3 runs 15 residues. CDR1 is MDHEN and CDR2 is SYDVKM in the germline V gene. CDR3 residues: CASSSGQARIDEQYF. The DNA of the CDR3 is TGTGCCAGCAGTTCGGGACAGGCGCGCATCGACGAGCAGTACTTC.